Following are 25 T cell receptor beta chains from one sample sequenced in a study of blood T cells in healthy people across ages. It was with a sample-barcoded 5' primer and a J-beta primer mix that a second PCR of roughly 7 to 12 cycles was run. TCRdb fed the 5' RACE reads into MiXCR, producing one record per CDR3 protein. This table holds some 800,000 distinct CDR3 sequences, 20% to 30% found once. The same specimen was also included in a second study, on T cells of mothers and their children.

The sequenced sample was blood. These receptors originate from a boy aged 5-17 years in good health.

The gene calls are TRBV7-2 and TRBJ2-5; D uncertain. TRBJ2-1 matches the DNA end more closely, so the J call is doubtful. The CDR3 loop spans 13 amino acids. Germline CDR1 SGHTA, CDR2 FQGNSA. The CDR3 is CASSRVNANEQFF. CDR3 DNA sequence: TGTGCCAGCAGCCGCGTAAATGCCAATGAGCAGTTCTTC.

This clonotype was observed a handful of times. CDR3 DNA sequence: TGTGCCAGCGGAACCCTTGTGGGGAACACTGAAGCTTTCTTT. Protein: CASGTLVGNTEAFF. This chain connects TRBV28 to TRBJ1-1; D remains unclear. CDR1 and CDR2 from the germline V gene are MDHEN and SYDVKM. The germline V and J ends were trimmed by 8 bases and 1 base, with 14 bases remaining between them. The CDR3 totals 14 residues. Drawing the rest from reference TRBV28 and TRBJ1-1, the complete variable domain is DVKVTQSSRYLVKRTGEKVFLECVQDMDHENMFWYRQDPGLGLRLIYFSYDVKMKEKGDIPEGYSVSREKKERFSLILESASTNQTSMYLCASGTLVGNTEAFFGQGTRLTVV.

The chain couples TRBV20-1 to TRBJ2-3, with TRBD2 matching over 9 bases. Germline assignment: CDR1 DFQATT and CDR2 SNEGSKA (reference sequence). The CDR3 loop spans 14 amino acids. The trim removed 6 bases at V and 1 base at J, leaving 5 bases unmatched. The CDR3: CSAFSGGGTDTQYF. CDR3 DNA: TGCAGTGCCTTTAGCGGGGGAGGCACAGATACGCAGTATTTT.

This clonotype was seen more than once but under ten times. The CDR3 here is CASSLARDRAGANVLTF. The CDR3 DNA sequence: TGTGCCAGCAGCTTAGCGAGGGACAGGGCCGGGGCCAACGTCCTGACTTTC. The rearrangement uses TRBV7-9 and TRBJ2-6; 9 bases match TRBD1. V gave up 0 bases and J gave up 4 bases; unmatched junction bases: 4. Germline CDR1 reads SEHNR; CDR2 reads FQNEAQ (reference sequence). The CDR3 is made up of 17 amino acids.

This rearrangement joins TRBV29-1 to TRBJ2-1; D not resolved. V gave up 7 bases and J gave up 2 bases, with 3 bases separating them. The CDR3 is 10 residues long. From germline, CDR1 is SQVTM and CDR2 ANQGSEA. The CDR3 DNA is TGCAGCGGGACCTACAATGAGCAGTTCTTC. This gives the protein CSGTYNEQFF.

The V and J genes are TRBV3-1 and TRBJ1-6, with 7 bases lining up with TRBD1. This CDR3 is 16 amino acids long. J was trimmed by 7 bases and V by 5 bases; bases with no gene match: 11. The germline CDR1 and CDR2 sequences are LGHDT and YNNKEL (reference sequence). CDR3 sequence: CASSYTGTEINSPLHF. The CDR3 DNA reads as TGTGCCAGCAGCTATACCGGGACAGAGATCAATTCACCCCTCCACTTT.

This rearrangement joins TRBV20-1 to TRBJ2-7, with TRBD2 matching over 13 bases. The junction had 7 bases not matched to a gene; V was cut back by 6 bases and J by 5 bases. The CDR3 loop spans 14 amino acids. Germline V lookup: CDR1 DFQATT, CDR2 SNEGSKA (reference sequence). CDR3 loop: CSATGTSGTNEQYF. The CDR3 DNA reads as TGCAGTGCGACCGGGACTAGCGGGACAAACGAGCAGTACTTC.

V is TRBV6-5 and J is TRBJ2-5, with TRBD1 matching 7 bases. In germline, CDR1 is MNHEY, CDR2 SVGAGI. This CDR3 has 15 residues. V gave up 6 bases and J gave up 2 bases; unmatched junction bases: 9. DNA for the CDR3: TGTGCCAGCAGATACGCGGGCAGGGGGCAAGAGACCCAGTACTTC. As protein: CASRYAGRGQETQYF.

The sample holds a few counts of this clonotype. The chain links TRBV2 to TRBJ1-5; 7 bases match TRBD1. CDR1 is SNHLY, CDR2 FYNNEI, per germline. With V trimmed by 6 bases and J by 0 bases, 5 bases remained unmatched. The CDR3 covers 15 residues. The CDR3 loop is CASRDREYSNQPQHF. The CDR3 nucleotides are TGTGCCAGCAGAGACAGGGAATATAGCAATCAGCCCCAGCATTTT.

The V gene is TRBV29-1, the J gene TRBJ2-5, with D tentatively TRBD1 or TRBD2 (7 bases each). Gene TRBJ2-1 matches the end of the DNA better, so the J call may be wrong. The CDR3 consists of 14 residues. Germline V gene data show CDR1 as SQVTM and CDR2 as ANQGSEA. The CDR3 nucleotides are TGCAGCTTAAGCAGGGGGGGAGAGATCGATGAGCAGTTCTTC. It is translated as CSLSRGGEIDEQFF.

In this sample, this clonotype turned up a few times. This rearrangement joins TRBV5-1 to TRBJ2-7; TRBD1 is a possible D gene (6 bases). CDR3 length equals 13 residues. The germline V gene has CDR1 SGHRS and CDR2 YFSETQ. Trimming took 4 bases from V and 6 from J, leaving 14 bases between them. In DNA form, the CDR3 reads TGCGCCAGCAGCCTTCACAGGGAAACCGAGCAGTACTTC. The encoded protein is CASSLHRETEQYF.

The V call is TRBV9, the J call TRBJ2-1; no definite D call. CDR3 length: 14 residues. Germline CDR1 is SGDLS and CDR2 is YYNGEE. Trimming took off 3 bases at V and 0 bases at J, with 7 bases between the two ends. DNA for the CDR3: TGTGCCAGCAGCGACAAGAGCTCCTACAATGAGCAGTTCTTC. It is translated as CASSDKSSYNEQFF.

The sample holds a few counts of this clonotype. V is TRBV4-1 and J is TRBJ2-5, with a possible D match to TRBD2 (7 bases). The length of the CDR3 is 16 residues. Germline CDR1 MGHRA, CDR2 YSYEKL. The V and J ends lost 3 bases and 5 bases respectively, with 19 bases between them. The DNA for the CDR3 is TGCGCCAGCAGCCATGAGGGGGGGGGCGCGAGGGAGACCCAGTACTTC. As protein: CASSHEGGGARETQYF.

The rearrangement links TRBV20-1 to TRBJ2-1, with TRBD2 matching over 8 bases. CDR1 is DFQATT, CDR2 SNEGSKA, per germline (reference sequence). CDR3 length equals 16 residues. Losses at the gene ends were 0 bases for V and 6 bases for J; bases not matched to a gene: 10. The CDR3 sequence: CSARDVRGGGFNEQFF. CDR3 DNA: TGCAGTGCTAGAGATGTCCGCGGCGGGGGGTTCAATGAGCAGTTCTTC.

This clonotype was recorded a few times. The chain joins TRBV12-3 or TRBV12-4 to TRBJ1-1, with 7 bases aligning to TRBD1. The trim removed 5 bases at V and 5 bases at J, leaving 11 bases unmatched. This CDR3 is 15 amino acids long. CDR3 region: CASSSQTGLRTEAFF. The CDR3 DNA is TGTGCCAGCAGTAGCCAGACAGGGCTCAGAACTGAAGCTTTCTTT.

This clonotype was observed at least ten times. The CDR3 DNA reads as TGTGCCAGCAGAGACAGGGAGCAAGAGACCCAGTACTTC. It translates to CASRDREQETQYF. The J gene is TRBJ2-5, the V gene TRBV7-9; TRBD1 matches at 7 bases. The CDR3 spans 13 residues. Germline V gene data show CDR1 as SEHNR and CDR2 as FQNEAQ (reference sequence). The V and J ends lost 6 bases and 2 bases, in that order; junction bases with no gene match: 3.

This clonotype came up a few times. The chain carries TRBV7-9 and TRBJ2-1, with 9 bases aligning to TRBD2. The germline gives CDR1 SEHNR, CDR2 FQNEAQ (reference sequence). The trim removed 2 bases at V and 5 bases at J, leaving 13 bases unmatched. This CDR3 is 18 amino acids long. The CDR3 spells CASSLTLIAGVEDNEQFF. The DNA of the CDR3 is TGTGCCAGCAGCTTAACGTTGATAGCGGGGGTTGAAGACAATGAGCAGTTCTTC.

In this sample, this clonotype turned up once. V and J are TRBV9 and TRBJ2-3; D ambiguous. CDR1 SGDLS and CDR2 YYNGEE come from the germline V gene. CDR3 length: 15 residues. V gave up 3 bases and J gave up 2 bases, with 13 bases separating them. CDR3: CASSGVPPLTDTQYF. In nucleotides, the CDR3 is TGTGCCAGCAGCGGAGTCCCGCCTCTCACAGATACGCAGTATTTT.

The gene calls are TRBV29-1 and TRBJ1-4; TRBD1 aligns across 8 bases. V trimming: 7 bases; J trimming: 6 bases; junction bases outside the gene matches: 13. Per germline, CDR1 SQVTM and CDR2 ANQGSEA. The CDR3 is 15 amino acids. The CDR3 nucleotides read TGCAGCGGAAGGGCTACCGGGACAGGAGATGAAAAACTGTTTTTT. This codes for CSGRATGTGDEKLFF.

This chain joins TRBV3-1 and TRBJ2-1; 7 bases align to TRBD2. The CDR3 contains 19 residues. Germline V gene lookup returns CDR1 LGHDT and CDR2 YNNKEL (reference sequence). The ends lost 0 bases at V and 0 bases at J; junction bases unmatched: 11. CDR3 loop: CASSQDSAGDWSSYNEQFF. The CDR3 nucleotides are TGTGCCAGCAGCCAAGATTCGGCGGGAGATTGGAGCTCCTACAATGAGCAGTTCTTC.

This clonotype was found a few times. The chain is built from TRBV4-2 and TRBJ1-6; possibly TRBD1 for D (6 bases). CDR3 length: 15 amino acids. In germline, CDR1 is LGHNA, CDR2 YNFKEQ. Trimming left V 4 bases short and J 8 bases short, with 15 bases between. CDR3 DNA sequence: TGTGCCAGCAGCCGTCAGGGGACTCGTGATTCACCCCTCCACTTT. Translated: CASSRQGTRDSPLHF.

This clonotype was seen a handful of times. The chain couples TRBV24-1 to TRBJ2-1; no definite D call. The CDR3 runs to 13 residues. The germline V gene encodes CDR1 KGHDR and CDR2 SFDVKD. V was clipped by 2 bases and J by 4 bases, with 5 bases between them. CDR3 amino acids: CATSDSKYNEQFF. CDR3 DNA: TGTGCCACCAGTGATTCAAAGTACAATGAGCAGTTCTTC.

V usage is TRBV28 and J usage is TRBJ1-5, with 8 bases lining up with TRBD1. The CDR3 has 16 amino acids. V gave up 2 bases and J gave up 3 bases; unmatched junction bases: 6. Germline V gives CDR1 MDHEN, CDR2 SYDVKM. The CDR3 protein is CASSLPGQGANQPQHF. The CDR3 DNA is TGTGCCAGCAGTTTACCCGGACAGGGTGCCAATCAGCCCCAGCATTTT.

This clonotype has a handful of counts. V and J are TRBV28 and TRBJ1-2; possible D gene TRBD1, 6 bases. The germline V gene encodes CDR1 MDHEN and CDR2 SYDVKM. Trimming took 4 bases from V and 7 from J, leaving 19 bases between them. This CDR3 is built from 15 residues. The CDR3 nucleotides read TGTGCCAGCAGTTCGAGGATCCGGGACATCGGTGGCTACACCTTC. This codes for CASSSRIRDIGGYTF.

V is TRBV9 and J is TRBJ2-7; perhaps TRBD2 as D (5 bases). The germline CDR1 and CDR2 sequences are SGDLS and YYNGEE. V was shortened by 0 bases and J by 7 bases, with 11 bases between the two germline ends. The CDR3 sequence is 13 residues long. The CDR3 sequence: CASSVEATGEQYF. The CDR3 nucleotides read TGTGCCAGCAGCGTAGAGGCGACGGGGGAGCAGTACTTC. The full variable domain, its missing parts supplied by reference TRBV9 and TRBJ2-7, is DSGVTQTPKHLITATGQRVTLRCSPRSGDLSVYWYQQSLDQGLQFLIQYYNGEERAKGNILERFSAQQFPDLHSELNLSSLELGDSALYFCASSVEATGEQYFGPGTRLTVT.